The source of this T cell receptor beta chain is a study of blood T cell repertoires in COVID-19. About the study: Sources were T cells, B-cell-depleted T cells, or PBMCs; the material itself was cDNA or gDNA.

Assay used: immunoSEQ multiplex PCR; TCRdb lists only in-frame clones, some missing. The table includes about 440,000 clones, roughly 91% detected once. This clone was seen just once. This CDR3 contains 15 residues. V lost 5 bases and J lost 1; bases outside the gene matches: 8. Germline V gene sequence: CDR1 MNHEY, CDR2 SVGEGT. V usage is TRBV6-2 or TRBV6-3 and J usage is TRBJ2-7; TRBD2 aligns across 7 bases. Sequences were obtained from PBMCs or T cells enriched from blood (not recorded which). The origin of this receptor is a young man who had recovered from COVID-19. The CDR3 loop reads CASSRGRAGSYEQYF. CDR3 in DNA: TGTGCCAGCAGTAGAGGGAGGGCCGGTTCCTACGAGCAGTACTTC.